Below are 32 T cell receptor beta chains sequenced from a single sample in a study of spatial heterogeneity in lung cancer (dated by TCRdb to the late 2010s). Sample time point, as interpreted from the label and publication: sample taken at primary tumor resection. Library preparation employed 5' RACE. Sequencing relied on a NextSeq 500. The raw public reads went through TCRdb reprocessing: fastp at Q25, MiXCR clone calling, in-frame beta chains kept. Each entry merges the rows of one CDR3 protein and shows their most common DNA and genes. Within this sample are roughly 80,000 distinct CDR3 sequences, with around 7.3% of them counted one time only. Roughly 6.4% of the sample belongs to the ten largest clones. The sequenced sample was PBMCs, obtained at surgery. Receptor source: a male donor with early-stage non-small cell lung cancer.

In its sample, this clonotype was seen a few times. The rearrangement uses TRBV10-3 and TRBJ2-3; D call uncertain. The V and J ends lost 0 bases and 4 bases respectively, with 2 bases between them. The germline CDR1 and CDR2 sequences are ENHRY and SYGVKD. The CDR3 extends over 12 amino acids. Written as DNA, the CDR3 is TGTGCCATCAGTGAGTCGCCAGATACGCAGTATTTT. It codes for CAISESPDTQYF.

This clonotype was picked up a small number of times. The chain employs TRBV4-3 and TRBJ2-2, with 9 bases lining up with TRBD1. The CDR3 extends over 20 amino acids. Looked up from germline, CDR1 is LGHNA and CDR2 is YSLEER. After removal of 2 bases from V and 2 bases from J, the junction contained 15 bases not matched to a gene. The CDR3 spells CASSQLPLGQGLGNTGELFF. The DNA of the CDR3 is TGCGCCAGCAGCCAACTCCCGCTTGGACAGGGGCTAGGAAACACCGGGGAGCTGTTTTTT.

This clonotype appeared many times. The chain links TRBV2 to TRBJ2-7; the D gene is possibly TRBD1 (6 bases). The CDR3 contains 11 residues. Trimming took 5 bases from V and 5 from J, leaving 7 bases between them. CDR1 SNHLY and CDR2 FYNNEI come from the germline V gene. CDR3: CASSRQDEQYF. The CDR3 DNA sequence: TGTGCCAGCAGTAGACAGGACGAGCAGTACTTC.

There are many counts of this clonotype. The rearrangement links TRBV7-2 to TRBJ2-7, with D possibly being TRBD1 or TRBD2 (5 bases each). CDR3 length equals 15 residues. Germline CDR1 reads SGHTA; CDR2 reads FQGNSA. V lost 5 bases, J lost 4 bases, and 18 bases lay in between. The CDR3, as DNA: TGTGCCAGCAGCCACCGAAGGACGGGACCGTACGAGCAGTACTTC. It yields the protein CASSHRRTGPYEQYF.

There are many counts of this clonotype. The chain joins TRBV9 to TRBJ1-6; D uncertain. This CDR3 has 14 residues. Germline loops: CDR1 SGDLS, CDR2 YYNGEE. V dropped 5 bases and J dropped 6 bases, with 12 bases sitting between them. The CDR3 spells CASSAGLFNSPLHF. CDR3 nucleotide sequence: TGTGCCAGCAGTGCCGGCCTCTTTAATTCACCCCTCCACTTT.

This clonotype was picked up a small number of times. The chain recombines TRBV7-3 with TRBJ2-6; D uncertain. The germline gives CDR1 SGHTA, CDR2 FQGTGA. V lost 3 bases to trimming and J lost 0 bases, with 9 bases between them. The CDR3 loop spans 16 amino acids. The chain's CDR3 is CASSFGLPSGANVLTF. CDR3 nucleotide sequence: TGTGCCAGCAGCTTTGGTCTTCCCTCTGGGGCCAACGTCCTGACTTTC.

Remarks on this clonotype: Given a much more abundant clone one base away, this may be a read error. This chain joins TRBV30 and TRBJ2-1; TRBD1 matches at 9 bases. V trimming: 0 bases; J trimming: 12 bases; junction bases outside the gene matches: 9. The CDR3 spans 14 residues. Germline CDR1 reads GTSNPN; CDR2 reads SVGIG (reference sequence). The CDR3 DNA follows: TGTGCCTGGAGTGTCGGGACAGGGAAACAAATGCAGTTCTTC. As protein: CAWSVGTGKQMQFF.

This clonotype has a count of ten or more. This chain uses TRBV20-1 with TRBJ2-1; D call uncertain. Germline CDR1 is DFQATT and CDR2 is SNEGSKA (reference sequence). Trimming took off 4 bases at V and 2 bases at J, with 12 bases between the two ends. This CDR3 contains 14 residues. The CDR3 loop reads CSAKSPRTYNEQFF. CDR3 nucleotides: TGCAGTGCTAAGTCCCCCAGGACCTACAATGAGCAGTTCTTC.

The sample holds many counts of this clonotype. The chain joins TRBV20-1 to TRBJ1-4; D remains ambiguous. The CDR3 extends over 16 amino acids. Germline-derived CDR1 and CDR2 are DFQATT and SNEGSKA (reference sequence). With 5 bases removed from V and 0 bases from J, the gap between germline ends came to 16 bases. The CDR3 DNA is TGCAGTGCTCCTCCCTCCTTGTCCCCAACTAATGAAAAACTGTTTTTT. Its protein is CSAPPSLSPTNEKLFF.

The chain is built from TRBV18 and TRBJ1-1; 7 bases match TRBD1. The CDR3 contains 13 residues. The J segment lost 1 base and the V segment lost 6 bases, leaving 2 bases of the junction unmatched. Germline V CDR1 and CDR2: KGHSH, LQKENI. The CDR3 loop reads CASSGQRNTEAFF. The CDR3 nucleotides are TGTGCCAGCTCGGGACAGCGGAACACTGAAGCTTTCTTT.

J is TRBJ2-7 and V is TRBV5-1; D unresolved. The CDR3 loop spans 14 amino acids. V was cut by 3 bases and J by 2 bases, with 12 bases left in between. Germline CDR1 SGHRS, CDR2 YFSETQ. CDR3 in amino acids: CASSSDMFPYEQYF. As DNA, the CDR3 is TGCGCCAGCAGCTCCGACATGTTTCCCTACGAGCAGTACTTC. The full variable domain, rest sourced from reference TRBV5-1 and TRBJ2-7, is KAGVTQTPRYLIKTRGQQVTLSCSPISGHRSVSWYQQTPGQGLQFLFEYFSETQRNKGNFPGRFSGRQFSNSRSEMNVSTLELGDSALYLCASSSDMFPYEQYFGPGTRLTVT.

The J gene is TRBJ2-1, the V gene TRBV24-1; 13 positions agree with TRBD2. V lost 3 bases, J lost 6 bases, and 7 bases stayed unmatched. Germline CDR1 and CDR2: KGHDR and SFDVKD. The CDR3 contains 17 residues. The CDR3 DNA follows: TGTGCCACCAGTGATCCGACACTAGCGGGAGGGTCCAATGAGCAGTTCTTC. Translated: CATSDPTLAGGSNEQFF.

V usage is TRBV4-1 and J usage is TRBJ2-2; either TRBD1 or TRBD2 may fit D (5 bases each). The length of the CDR3 is 17 residues. The germline V and J ends were trimmed by 0 bases and 1 base, with 12 bases remaining between them. The germline CDR1 and CDR2 sequences are MGHRA and YSYEKL. The CDR3 DNA sequence: TGCGCCAGCAGCCAAGATCTGGGGGTCCGGAACACCGGGGAGCTGTTTTTT. Protein: CASSQDLGVRNTGELFF.

The chain combines TRBV19 with TRBJ1-4; possible D gene TRBD1, 5 bases. This CDR3 is 16 amino acids long. Trimming pared 3 bases from V and 3 bases from J, leaving 14 bases between. Germline V gene lookup returns CDR1 LNHDA and CDR2 SQIVND (reference sequence). DNA of the CDR3: TGTGCCAGTAGTATCGCGTTAGGGACGGCTAATGAAAAACTGTTTTTT. Translation: CASSIALGTANEKLFF. Full variable domain (rest looked up from reference TRBV19 and TRBJ1-4): DGGITQSPKYLFRKEGQNVTLSCEQNLNHDAMYWYRQDPGQGLRLIYYSQIVNDFQKGDIAEGYSVSREKKESFPLTVTSAQKNPTAFYLCASSIALGTANEKLFFGSGTQLSVL.

The genes are TRBV14 and TRBJ1-1; TRBD1 is a possible D gene (5 bases). This CDR3 has 18 residues. The V end was cut by 0 bases, the J end by 5 bases, with 22 bases between. Germline CDR1 and CDR2: SGHDN and FVKESK. CDR3 loop: CASSQDLFGRVPGTEAFF. The CDR3 bases are TGTGCCAGCAGCCAAGATCTATTCGGCAGGGTCCCCGGAACTGAAGCTTTCTTT.

The chain links TRBV2 to TRBJ2-3; a weak D match, TRBD2 (5 bases). The CDR3 is 14 amino acids. Trimming cost V 7 bases and J 6 bases, with 17 bases left between them. Germline loops: CDR1 SNHLY, CDR2 FYNNEI. The CDR3 nucleotides are TGTGCCAGCACTTCCTCAACGGGGATCGATACGCAGTATTTT. Amino acid sequence: CASTSSTGIDTQYF.

This clonotype was detected a few times. The chain couples TRBV2 to TRBJ2-3; D may be TRBD2 (6 bases). V was pared by 3 bases and J by 1 base, with 14 bases between. The CDR3 length is 16 residues. Germline CDR1 reads SNHLY; CDR2 reads FYNNEI. For the CDR3, the DNA is TGTGCCAGCAGTGACGGTTTCGCGGGACGCACAGATACGCAGTATTTT. The encoded protein is CASSDGFAGRTDTQYF.

This chain joins TRBV11-2 and TRBJ1-2; 7 positions match TRBD1. Germline CDR1 is SGHAT and CDR2 is FQNNGV. Trimming cost V 2 bases and J 8 bases; bases outside gene matches: 8. CDR3 length equals 14 residues. The CDR3 sequence: CASSLLTGPRGYTF. As DNA, the CDR3 is TGTGCCAGCAGCTTACTGACAGGGCCACGAGGCTACACCTTC. The full variable domain, rest sourced from reference TRBV11-2 and TRBJ1-2, is EAGVAQSPRYKIIEKRQSVAFWCNPISGHATLYWYQQILGQGPKLLIQFQNNGVVDDSQLPKDRFSAERLKGVDSTLKIQPAKLEDSAVYLCASSLLTGPRGYTFGSGTRLTVV.

This clonotype was recorded a few times. V is TRBV6-1 and J is TRBJ1-3; unclear D gene. V lost 4 bases and J lost 0, with 16 bases in between. This CDR3 comprises 17 residues. CDR1 and CDR2 from the germline V gene are MNHNS and SASEGT. CDR3 loop: CASSVQPPGSSGNTIYF. In DNA, the CDR3 is TGTGCCAGCAGTGTCCAACCCCCAGGCTCCTCTGGAAACACCATATATTTT.

This clonotype was found many times. This chain joins TRBV29-1 and TRBJ2-3, with D hard to call. The germline V gene has CDR1 SQVTM and CDR2 ANQGSEA. V lost 2 bases and J 3 bases, leaving 3 bases between the germline ends. This CDR3 is 11 amino acids long. CDR3 in DNA: TGCAGCGTTGAAAGGACAGATACGCAGTATTTT. As protein: CSVERTDTQYF.

This clonotype was seen a few times. The rearrangement joins TRBV6-2 or TRBV6-3 to TRBJ1-2, with D perhaps matching TRBD1 (5 bases). V gave up 2 bases and J gave up 2 bases, with 12 bases separating them. CDR1 is MNHEY, CDR2 SVGEGT, per germline. The CDR3 covers 15 residues. The CDR3 sequence is CASSYGRQINYGYTF. CDR3 nucleotide sequence: TGTGCCAGCAGTTACGGACGACAGATCAACTATGGCTACACCTTC.

The rearrangement links TRBV7-9 to TRBJ1-2; TRBD1 matches 9 bases. Germline assignment: CDR1 SEHNR and CDR2 FQNEAQ (reference sequence). The V segment lost 0 bases and the J segment 6 bases; nucleotides outside the gene matches: 2. The CDR3 length is 14 residues. CDR3 bases: TGTGCCAGCAGCTTAGCGCGGGACAGGGATGGCTACACCTTC. This translates into CASSLARDRDGYTF.

This chain joins TRBV20-1 and TRBJ2-7, with D tentatively TRBD2 (6 bases). There are 15 residues in the CDR3. V gave up 1 base and J gave up 1 base, with 14 bases separating them. The germline CDR1 and CDR2 sequences are DFQATT and SNEGSKA (reference sequence). The CDR3 region is CSARARGGVSYEQYF. The CDR3 coding sequence is TGCAGTGCTAGAGCAAGGGGCGGGGTGTCCTACGAGCAGTACTTC.

This clonotype was counted ten times or more. The rearrangement joins TRBV19 to TRBJ2-5; 10 bases are shared with TRBD1. The V segment lost 4 bases and the J segment 5 bases; nucleotides outside the gene matches: 4. Germline assignment: CDR1 LNHDA and CDR2 SQIVND (reference sequence). This CDR3 has 14 amino acids. The CDR3 is CASSRDRGMETQYF. CDR3 DNA: TGTGCCAGTAGTAGGGACAGGGGAATGGAGACCCAGTACTTC.

There are many counts of this clonotype. In nucleotides, the CDR3 is TGTGCCAGCAGCTCGGTTAGCGGGAGAACCGGGGAGCTGTTTTTT. The encoded protein is CASSSVSGRTGELFF. The V call is TRBV11-2, the J call TRBJ2-2, with 9 bases identical to TRBD2. Germline CDR1 and CDR2: SGHAT and FQNNGV. This CDR3 contains 15 residues. Trimming at V came to 4 bases and at J to 5 bases, leaving 5 bases not matched to a gene.

The chain is built from TRBV12-3 or TRBV12-4 and TRBJ2-7, with a possible D match to TRBD2 (5 bases). The CDR3 has 13 residues. V was shortened by 4 bases and J by 2 bases, with 9 bases between the two germline ends. The CDR3 coding sequence is TGTGCCAGCAGTTCGAGGGATGCCTACGAGCAGTACTTC. Translated, it gives CASSSRDAYEQYF.

This clonotype was seen at least ten times. The chain uses TRBV12-3 or TRBV12-4 and TRBJ2-1, with 9 bases aligning to TRBD2. J lost 5 bases, V lost 6 bases, and 14 bases had no gene match. This CDR3 has 17 amino acids. DNA of the CDR3: TGTGCCAGCAGCCCCTGGCGGGCGGGAGGGTTACACAATGAGCAGTTCTTC. Its translation: CASSPWRAGGLHNEQFF.

CDR3 amino acids: CASRRGGETQYF. The CDR3 bases are TGTGCCAGCAGAAGGGGGGGAGAGACCCAGTACTTC. The genes are TRBV6-2 or TRBV6-3 and TRBJ2-5; possibly TRBD2 for D (7 bases). This CDR3 is 12 amino acids long. Germline V lookup: CDR1 MNHEY, CDR2 SVGEGT. Trimming removed 6 bases at V and 4 bases at J, with 9 bases between.

The sample holds many counts of this clonotype. This chain uses TRBV6-2 or TRBV6-3 with TRBJ2-6; D is unclear. The germline V gene encodes CDR1 MNHEY and CDR2 SVGEGT. The CDR3 spans 18 residues. Trimming cost V 3 bases and J 0 bases, with 15 bases left between them. CDR3 bases: TGTGCCAGCAGTTATCCTAGAGGAACTAACTCTGGGGCCAACGTCCTGACTTTC. Residues: CASSYPRGTNSGANVLTF.

The chain couples TRBV28 to TRBJ1-5, with 9 nucleotides matching TRBD1. The ends lost 10 bases at V and 6 bases at J; junction bases unmatched: 10. CDR1 and CDR2 (germline): MDHEN, SYDVKM. This CDR3 comprises 14 residues. CDR3 residues: CATRLTGGGQPQHF. The CDR3, as DNA: TGTGCCACAAGGCTTACAGGGGGCGGTCAGCCCCAGCATTTT.

V is TRBV27 and J is TRBJ2-5; D remains unclear. Between the trimmed V and J ends, which lost 5 bases and 5 bases, there was a span of 24 bases. Germline V lookup: CDR1 MNHEY, CDR2 SMNVEV (reference sequence). The CDR3 has 17 amino acids. In DNA, the CDR3 is TGTGCCAGCAGTCCATTCCGGTCATGGGGTCTGGGGGAGACCCAGTACTTC. Residues: CASSPFRSWGLGETQYF.

The sample holds many counts of this clonotype. The chain couples TRBV11-3 to TRBJ2-7, with a weak D call TRBD1 (6 bases). Germline V gene lookup returns CDR1 SGHNT and CDR2 YENEEA. The V and J ends lost 4 bases and 2 bases respectively, with 15 bases between them. The CDR3 runs to 15 residues. The CDR3, as DNA: TGTGCCAGCAGCTCAATGCAGGACAGAGCCTACGAGCAGTACTTC. This gives the protein CASSSMQDRAYEQYF.